The 21 T cell receptor beta chains reported below all come from one sample, sequenced in a study of T cell repertoires in cytomegalovirus infection. TCRdb analysed the reads with MiXCR anew, one entry per CDR3 protein. The repertoire has roughly 500,000 distinct CDR3 sequences, 30% to 40% of them found once; the top ten carry roughly 17%. Antigens of these TCRs are unknown. The sequencing here drew on cultured PBMCs, taken from culture after CMV antigen stimulation. The receptor source for this set is a human donor in good health (CMV status not recorded). Some clones in this sample may be carry-over from other donors' samples.

This clonotype was observed many times. The chain carries TRBV7-2 and TRBJ1-1; D possibly corresponds to TRBD1 (5 bases). Trimming removed 5 bases at V and 3 bases at J, with 19 bases between. Germline V gene lookup returns CDR1 SGHTA and CDR2 FQGNSA. This CDR3 has 16 residues. The CDR3 here is CASSPGPIRGYTEAFF. As DNA, the CDR3 is TGTGCCAGCAGCCCCGGGCCGATCCGGGGGTACACTGAAGCTTTCTTT.

Only a few counts were recorded for this clonotype. V is TRBV28 and J is TRBJ2-5; TRBD1 is a possible D gene (6 bases). Trimming took 4 bases from V and 1 from J, leaving 13 bases between them. Germline V gene data show CDR1 as MDHEN and CDR2 as SYDVKM. The CDR3 contains 15 residues. The CDR3 region has the DNA TGTGCCAGCAGTTCAGGACAGCTGAGCCAAGAGACCCAGTACTTC. Translating gives CASSSGQLSQETQYF.

This clonotype occurred a few times. The chain links TRBV9 to TRBJ1-5; TRBD1 aligns across 7 bases. This CDR3 contains 15 residues. V trimming: 0 bases; J trimming: 5 bases; junction bases outside the gene matches: 5. Germline CDR1 SGDLS, CDR2 YYNGEE. CDR3 bases: TGTGCCAGCAGCGTAGAGGGGGCGAAAGATCAGCCCCAGCATTTT. It encodes CASSVEGAKDQPQHF.

This clonotype was seen a few times. The chain uses TRBV6-5 and TRBJ1-2; weak D call: TRBD1 (6 bases). The CDR3 is made up of 16 amino acids. V lost 1 base, J lost 3 bases, and 15 bases lay in between. Germline CDR1 is MNHEY and CDR2 is SVGAGI. CDR3 sequence: CASSYFRGASYYGYTF. DNA for the CDR3: TGTGCCAGCAGTTACTTCAGGGGCGCCAGTTACTATGGCTACACCTTC.

This clonotype was seen a few times. V and J are TRBV28 and TRBJ2-3; 8 bases are shared with TRBD1. This CDR3 spans 16 amino acids. V shed 5 bases, J shed 3 bases, and the junction held 10 bases outside the gene matches. The V gene's germline CDR1 is MDHEN and CDR2 SYDVKM. CDR3 nucleotide sequence: TGTGCCAGCAGTCTCTACAGGGGGTATGCGACAGATACGCAGTATTTT. It specifies CASSLYRGYATDTQYF.

There are a few counts of this clonotype. CDR3 bases: TGTGCCAGCACCCCGGGACAGGCTACCTACGAGCAGTACTTC. It codes for CASTPGQATYEQYF. This sequence joins TRBV7-2 and TRBJ2-7, with 8 nucleotides matching TRBD1. Trimming took 7 bases from V and 2 from J; bases not matched to a gene: 7. In germline, CDR1 is SGHTA, CDR2 FQGNSA. The CDR3 totals 14 residues. Variable domain in full (rest from reference TRBV7-2 and TRBJ2-7): GAGVSQSPSNKVTEKGKDVELRCDPISGHTALYWYRQSLGQGLEFLIYFQGNSAPDKSGLPSDRFSAERTGGSVSTLTIQRTQQEDSAVYLCASTPGQATYEQYFGPGTRLTVT.

This clonotype was seen repeatedly, ten times or more. The chain couples TRBV12-3 or TRBV12-4 to TRBJ1-2; maybe TRBD1 (6 bases). The V and J ends lost 1 base and 8 bases respectively, with 14 bases between them. The CDR3 runs to 14 residues. The CDR3 is CASSLEGRGSGYTF. The CDR3 coding sequence is TGTGCCAGCAGTTTAGAGGGCAGGGGATCGGGCTACACCTTC.

The gene calls are TRBV6-1 and TRBJ1-5; 7 bases fit TRBD1. The CDR3 is 13 residues long. Per germline, CDR1 MNHNS and CDR2 SASEGT. With V trimmed by 6 bases and J by 5 bases, 4 bases remained unmatched. In nucleotides, the CDR3 is TGTGCCAGCAGAGACGACAGGGATCAGCCCCAGCATTTT. Protein: CASRDDRDQPQHF.

The chain has TRBV6-2 or TRBV6-3 and TRBJ2-1; D is ambiguous. CDR3 size: 12 residues. V was shortened by 5 bases and J by 9 bases, with 11 bases between the two germline ends. Germline V gene lookup returns CDR1 MNHEY and CDR2 SVGEGT. CDR3 coding DNA: TGTGCCAGCAGTCACCCGATTCGTGAGCAGTTCTTC. This gives the protein CASSHPIREQFF.

This clonotype has just a few counts. The genes are TRBV6-5 and TRBJ1-4; the D gene is possibly TRBD1 (6 bases). Looked up from germline, CDR1 is MNHEY and CDR2 is SVGAGI. The V end was cut by 0 bases, the J end by 8 bases, with 13 bases between. The CDR3 extends over 15 amino acids. The CDR3 nucleotides read TGTGCCAGCAGTTACTCGAGGGGCCAGGGGGAAAAACTGTTTTTT. Translation gives CASSYSRGQGEKLFF.

This clonotype has more than one count but fewer than ten. The CDR3 loop reads CASSRQDAAGYTF. In nucleotides, the CDR3 is TGTGCCAGCAGTCGGCAGGATGCGGCCGGCTACACCTTC. This chain joins TRBV6-6 and TRBJ1-2; D unclear. The CDR3 runs to 13 residues. CDR1 MNHNY and CDR2 SVGAGI come from the germline V gene (reference sequence). Trimming cost V 5 bases and J 8 bases, with 15 bases left between them.

In nucleotides, the CDR3 is TGTGCCAGCAGCTTGGGGGACAGGGCCACAGATACGCAGTATTTT. Encoded protein: CASSLGDRATDTQYF. The rearrangement links TRBV5-4 to TRBJ2-3; 9 bases align to TRBD1. Losses at the gene ends were 0 bases for V and 2 bases for J; bases not matched to a gene: 1. The CDR3 length is 15 residues. Per germline, CDR1 SGHNT and CDR2 YYREEE (reference sequence).

Notes on this clonotype: A much larger clone differs by one base, so this may be a read error. The chain has TRBV6-2 or TRBV6-3 and TRBJ2-7, with TRBD2 matching 13 bases. Germline CDR1 reads MNHEY; CDR2 reads SVGEGT. Trimming at V came to 5 bases and at J to 2 bases, leaving 0 bases not matched to a gene. CDR3 size: 14 residues. This CDR3 is CASSGTSGTYEQYV. The CDR3 DNA is TGTGCCAGCAGTGGGACTAGCGGGACCTACGAGCAGTACGTC.

This clonotype was observed a few times. V gene TRBV20-1 combines with J gene TRBJ2-1, with D tentatively TRBD2 (6 bases). From germline, CDR1 is DFQATT and CDR2 SNEGSKA (reference sequence). With 5 bases removed from V and 9 bases from J, the gap between germline ends came to 23 bases. The length of the CDR3 is 15 residues. CDR3 in amino acids: CSARPTQEGRSEQFF. CDR3 coding DNA: TGCAGTGCTCGACCCACTCAGGAGGGCCGTAGTGAGCAGTTCTTC.

The table lists this clonotype with a few counts. CDR3 residues: CASSLETEDQPQHF. The CDR3 region has the DNA TGTGCCAGCAGCTTGGAGACAGAGGATCAGCCCCAGCATTTT. This chain joins TRBV7-8 and TRBJ1-5, with a weak D call TRBD1 (5 bases). The CDR3 runs 14 residues. The V end was cut by 3 bases, the J end by 5 bases, with 11 bases between. Germline lookup yields CDR1 SGHVS and CDR2 FQNEAQ.

This clonotype has a handful of counts. The chain combines TRBV5-6 with TRBJ1-5; TRBD1 might be the D (6 bases). The germline V gene encodes CDR1 SGHDT and CDR2 YYEEEE. Trimming removed 4 bases at V and 7 bases at J, with 15 bases between. The CDR3 loop spans 14 amino acids. The CDR3, as DNA: TGTGCCAGCAGCGCAAAGGGGGGATGGCAGCCCCAGCATTTT. Its protein is CASSAKGGWQPQHF.

This clonotype was recorded many times. The V and J genes are TRBV7-2 and TRBJ2-3; D unresolved. Trimming pared 4 bases from V and 2 bases from J, leaving 7 bases between. Germline V gene sequence: CDR1 SGHTA, CDR2 FQGNSA. The CDR3 is 13 amino acids. The CDR3 DNA reads TGTGCCAGCAGCTCGAGTAACACAGATACGCAGTATTTT. It specifies CASSSSNTDTQYF. Variable domain in full (rest from reference TRBV7-2 and TRBJ2-3): GAGVSQSPSNKVTEKGKDVELRCDPISGHTALYWYRQSLGQGLEFLIYFQGNSAPDKSGLPSDRFSAERTGGSVSTLTIQRTQQEDSAVYLCASSSSNTDTQYFGPGTRLTVL.

The gene calls are TRBV6-1 and TRBJ1-2; D perhaps matches TRBD1 (5 bases). Trimming took 1 base from V and 7 from J, leaving 13 bases between them. Germline-derived CDR1 and CDR2 are MNHNS and SASEGT. The CDR3 has 14 amino acids. CDR3 in amino acids: CASSEGRSGRGYTF. DNA for the CDR3: TGTGCCAGCAGTGAAGGTCGATCAGGGCGTGGCTACACCTTC.

This clonotype showed up many times. The V call is TRBV7-2, the J call TRBJ2-7; D call uncertain. The CDR3 totals 14 residues. Per germline, CDR1 SGHTA and CDR2 FQGNSA. V shed 5 bases and J shed 5 bases, with 16 bases lying between them. The CDR3 here is CASSPQELRNEQYF. In DNA form, the CDR3 reads TGTGCCAGCAGCCCCCAAGAACTTAGGAACGAGCAGTACTTC.

This clonotype appeared many times. The chain carries TRBV29-1 and TRBJ2-3, with TRBD2 identical over 8 bases. The V gene end was trimmed by 5 bases and the J gene end by 1 base; junction bases not matched to a gene: 5. Per the germline V gene, CDR1 is SQVTM and CDR2 is ANQGSEA. The CDR3 spans 14 residues. The CDR3 sequence is CSVPRGGGTDTQYF. CDR3 bases: TGCAGCGTTCCCCGGGGGGGTGGCACAGATACGCAGTATTTT.

This clonotype was observed a single time. The chain recombines TRBV29-1 with TRBJ1-1; D not resolved. The V gene lost 6 bases and the J gene lost 4 bases, with 15 bases spanning the gap. Looked up from germline, CDR1 is SQVTM and CDR2 is ANQGSEA. The CDR3 is 13 amino acids. The CDR3 DNA reads as TGCAGCGTGACCGGACTAATGGGCACTGAAGCTTTCTTT. Protein sequence: CSVTGLMGTEAFF.